What follows are 22 T cell receptor beta chains derived from one specimen sequenced in a study of cytomegalovirus exposure and HLA in healthy donors. 60 Vbeta and 13 Jbeta primers were used in PCR. TCRdb's copy holds only in-frame clones and misses some; the assay was immunoSEQ multiplex PCR. This sample has fewer than 300,000 clones, with about four fifths found just once. The sequenced sample was PBMCs. Source of these receptors: a girl aged 2-10 years in good health and CMV-seronegative.

The V and J genes are TRBV5-1 and TRBJ2-1; D is ambiguous. The CDR3 is made up of 15 amino acids. The V gene's germline CDR1 is SGHRS and CDR2 YFSETQ. Trimming stripped 4 bases from V and 1 base from J, with 12 bases between. CDR3 loop: CASSVTHNSYNEQFF. CDR3 sequence (DNA): TGCGCCAGCAGCGTGACACATAATTCCTACAATGAGCAGTTCTTC.

This chain links TRBV7-7 with TRBJ2-2; 10 bases agree with TRBD1. The CDR3 is 16 residues long. The V gene end was trimmed by 3 bases and the J gene end by 4 bases; junction bases not matched to a gene: 5. Germline loops: CDR1 SSHAT, CDR2 FNYEAQ (reference sequence). CDR3 in amino acids: CASSLTGGLVTGELFF. CDR3 coding DNA: TGTGCCAGCAGCTTGACAGGGGGCTTGGTCACCGGGGAGCTGTTTTTT.

The chain is built from TRBV5-4 and TRBJ2-1; 12 positions match TRBD1. The V and J ends lost 2 bases and 14 bases, in that order; junction bases with no gene match: 5. CDR3 length equals 13 residues. The germline gives CDR1 SGHNT, CDR2 YYREEE (reference sequence). In nucleotides, the CDR3 is TGTGCCAGCAGCTTACCGGGACAGGGGGCCGAGTTCTTC. It yields the protein CASSLPGQGAEFF. The full variable domain, rest sourced from reference TRBV5-4 and TRBJ2-1, is ETGVTQSPTHLIKTRGQQVTLRCSSQSGHNTVSWYQQALGQGPQFIFQYYREEENGRGNFPPRFSGLQFPNYSSELNVNALELDDSALYLCASSLPGQGAEFFGPGTRLTVL.

This rearrangement joins TRBV5-5 to TRBJ1-6; unclear D gene. Trimming stripped 1 base from V and 3 bases from J, with 8 bases between. In germline, CDR1 is SGHKS, CDR2 YYEKEE (reference sequence). This CDR3 has 15 amino acids. CDR3 region: CASSLRRLYNSPLHF. CDR3 coding DNA: TGTGCCAGCAGCTTGCGGAGACTCTATAATTCACCCCTCCACTTT.

The chain couples TRBV4-2 to TRBJ2-7; 7 bases fit TRBD2. With V trimmed by 0 bases and J by 2 bases, 13 bases remained unmatched. Germline V gene lookup returns CDR1 LGHNA and CDR2 YNFKEQ. This CDR3 is 18 amino acids long. The CDR3 sequence: CASSQERPRLAETYEQYF. CDR3 bases: TGTGCCAGCAGCCAAGAACGTCCCCGCCTAGCGGAAACCTACGAGCAGTACTTC.

The chain employs TRBV28 and TRBJ1-6; 7 bases are a match to TRBD1. Germline V gives CDR1 MDHEN, CDR2 SYDVKM. This CDR3 contains 16 residues. V lost 4 bases to trimming and J lost 7 bases; unmatched junction nucleotides: 10. The CDR3 reads CASSSLLGTENSPLHF. DNA for the CDR3: TGTGCCAGCAGTTCATTACTTGGGACAGAGAATTCACCCCTCCACTTT.

CDR3 coding DNA: TGTGCCAGCGTGGGGCGACAGCGCTCCCTATTACTTGCCAAAAACATTCAGTACTTC. It is translated as CASVGRQRSLLLAKNIQYF. The chain combines TRBV28 with TRBJ2-4, with D possibly TRBD1 on 5 matching bases. V was shortened by 8 bases and J by 1 base, with 27 bases between the two germline ends. CDR1 is MDHEN and CDR2 is SYDVKM in the germline V gene. This CDR3 comprises 19 residues.

This clone has only one observation. The chain recombines TRBV19 with TRBJ1-2; tentative D call: TRBD1 (5 bases). Per germline, CDR1 LNHDA and CDR2 SQIVND (reference sequence). V dropped 3 bases and J dropped 8 bases, with 19 bases sitting between them. This CDR3 contains 15 residues. The CDR3 nucleotides are TGTGCCAGTAGTATTGGGTATGGGGCCAAATCAGGCTACACCTTC. This sequence encodes CASSIGYGAKSGYTF.

The V and J genes are TRBV6-6 and TRBJ2-2; 9 bases align to TRBD1. The germline CDR1 and CDR2 sequences are MNHNY and SVGAGI (reference sequence). V shed 7 bases and J 6 bases; nucleotides not matched to a gene: 6. This CDR3 has 14 amino acids. In nucleotides, the CDR3 is TGTGCCAGCAAACTCGGGACAGGGTCCGGGGAGCTGTTTTTT. It translates to CASKLGTGSGELFF.

The CDR3: CATFGQGVHGYTF. CDR3 in DNA: TGTGCCACCTTTGGACAGGGTGTACATGGCTACACCTTC. The rearrangement links TRBV10-3 to TRBJ1-2; 8 nucleotides agree with TRBD1. J was trimmed by 6 bases and V by 10 bases; bases with no gene match: 10. Germline V CDR1 and CDR2: ENHRY, SYGVKD. CDR3 length: 13 residues.

A single count supports this clone. The chain combines TRBV30 with TRBJ2-7; D ambiguous. The CDR3 is made up of 12 amino acids. V lost 2 bases, J lost 2 bases, and 7 bases lay in between. CDR1 GTSNPN and CDR2 SVGIG come from the germline V gene (reference sequence). The CDR3 DNA reads TGTGCCTGGAGTTCCCTAGCCTACGAGCAGTACTTC. It translates to CAWSSLAYEQYF.

This clone was recorded a few times. V usage is TRBV7-6 and J usage is TRBJ2-3; 13 bases agree with TRBD2. The germline CDR1 and CDR2 sequences are SGHVS and FNYEAQ. J was trimmed by 9 bases and V by 1 base; bases with no gene match: 7. The CDR3 spans 16 residues. CDR3 in amino acids: CASSLGELAGGPTQYF. CDR3 DNA: TGTGCCAGCAGCTTAGGGGAACTAGCGGGGGGGCCCACGCAGTATTTT.

The chain uses TRBV14 and TRBJ1-1; D is perhaps TRBD1 (6 bases). Germline CDR1 is SGHDN and CDR2 is FVKESK. With 1 base removed from V and 0 bases from J, the gap between germline ends came to 12 bases. The CDR3 runs to 16 residues. DNA of the CDR3: TGTGCCAGCAGCCAAGTGGCAGGGGCCCTGAACACTGAAGCTTTCTTT. Protein: CASSQVAGALNTEAFF. Combining the CDR3 with reference TRBV14 and TRBJ1-1 gives the whole variable domain EAGVTQFPSHSVIEKGQTVTLRCDPISGHDNLYWYRRVMGKEIKFLLHFVKESKQDESGMPNNRFLAERTGGTYSTLKVQPAELEDSGVYFCASSQVAGALNTEAFFGQGTRLTVV.

The V and J genes are TRBV19 and TRBJ2-1; a possible D gene is TRBD2 (5 bases). Germline V gives CDR1 LNHDA, CDR2 SQIVND (reference sequence). This CDR3 region has 14 residues. Trimming removed 2 bases from V and 10 bases from J, with 15 bases in between. The CDR3 DNA follows: TGTGCCAGTAGTATAAGAAACCGGGATAGGGAGCAGTTCTTC. This encodes CASSIRNRDREQFF.

The chain couples TRBV18 to TRBJ2-1; TRBD2 aligns across 16 bases. The length of the CDR3 is 16 residues. V shed 3 bases, J shed 10 bases, and the junction held 6 bases outside the gene matches. Germline V gene lookup returns CDR1 KGHSH and CDR2 LQKENI. CDR3 amino acids: CASSPSGTSGGAEQFF. CDR3 nucleotide sequence: TGTGCCAGCTCACCGTCCGGGACTAGCGGGGGGGCCGAGCAGTTCTTC.

The V gene is TRBV27, the J gene TRBJ2-3; D is uncertain. The V gene's germline CDR1 is MNHEY and CDR2 SMNVEV (reference sequence). The CDR3 is 17 residues long. V was shortened by 0 bases and J by 4 bases, with 17 bases between the two germline ends. CDR3 protein: CASSLSGQLSFADTQYF. DNA for the CDR3: TGTGCCAGCAGTTTATCGGGCCAGCTATCATTCGCAGATACGCAGTATTTT.

V is TRBV6-1 and J is TRBJ1-1; D may be TRBD1 (5 bases). The ends were cut back, 6 bases at V and 0 bases at J, with 11 bases in the middle. CDR3 length equals 14 residues. Germline V gene lookup returns CDR1 MNHNS and CDR2 SASEGT. The CDR3 coding sequence is TGTGCCAGCAGCCGGACAATCATGAACACTGAAGCTTTCTTT. Encoded protein: CASSRTIMNTEAFF.

The rearrangement uses TRBV11-2 and TRBJ2-7, with D perhaps matching TRBD2 (6 bases). The V gene's germline CDR1 is SGHAT and CDR2 FQNNGV. This CDR3 is 14 amino acids long. With 5 bases removed from V and 3 bases from J, the gap between germline ends came to 14 bases. Here the CDR3 DNA reads TGTGCCAGCAGCCGGACGGAGGGCTTCTACGAGCAGTACTTC. Translated, it gives CASSRTEGFYEQYF.

This chain uses TRBV5-1 with TRBJ1-5; 9 bases align to TRBD1. The CDR3 sequence is 15 residues long. The V gene end was trimmed by 7 bases and the J gene end by 5 bases; junction bases not matched to a gene: 10. The germline CDR1 and CDR2 sequences are SGHRS and YFSETQ. The CDR3 protein is CASRSGTGRDQPQHF. The DNA for the CDR3 is TGCGCCAGCCGATCCGGGACAGGGAGGGATCAGCCCCAGCATTTT.

The V and J genes are TRBV7-8 and TRBJ2-5; D remains unclear. This CDR3 has 13 amino acids. Germline-derived CDR1 and CDR2 are SGHVS and FQNEAQ. Trimming took off 5 bases at V and 5 bases at J, with 12 bases between the two ends. CDR3 region: CASSPGGTETQYF. The CDR3 bases are TGTGCCAGCAGCCCCGGCGGAACGGAGACCCAGTACTTC.

As regards this clone: Sequence at one end of the junction differs from germline and may be a read error. The rearrangement links TRBV9 to TRBJ2-7; TRBD2 matches at 10 bases. CDR1 is SGDLS, CDR2 YYNGEE, per germline. This CDR3 spans 15 amino acids. The CDR3 DNA reads TGTGCCAGCAGCCCAAGCGGGGGGGCCTCCTACGAGCGGTACTTC. This sequence encodes CASSPSGGASYERYF.

The chain joins TRBV5-1 to TRBJ1-2; 9 bases align to TRBD1. V shed 4 bases and J 3 bases; nucleotides not matched to a gene: 4. The CDR3 is made up of 14 amino acids. The germline CDR1 and CDR2 sequences are SGHRS and YFSETQ. Written as DNA, the CDR3 is TGCGCCAGCAGCCCATGGACAGGGGACTATGGCTACACCTTC. Protein product: CASSPWTGDYGYTF.